These 21 T cell receptor beta chains were sequenced from one sample in a study of blood T cells in healthy people across ages. A J-beta primer mix and a sample-barcoded 5' primer were used in a second PCR of about 7 to 12 cycles. TCRdb analysed the 5' RACE reads with MiXCR anew, one entry per CDR3 protein. The table shows approximately 730,000 distinct CDR3 sequences, with 40% to 45% occurring only once. The sample consisted of blood. Receptors originate from a woman aged 55-70 years in good health.

In its sample, this clonotype was seen once. The V gene is TRBV20-1, the J gene TRBJ2-7, with 9 bases that match TRBD2. The V gene's germline CDR1 is DFQATT and CDR2 SNEGSKA (reference sequence). This CDR3 contains 15 residues. With V trimmed by 0 bases and J by 9 bases, 12 bases remained unmatched. CDR3 sequence: CSARDLAGGQSGQYF. CDR3 DNA sequence: TGCAGTGCTAGAGATCTGGCGGGGGGGCAGAGTGGGCAGTACTTC.

This clonotype turned up a few times. V usage is TRBV7-2 and J usage is TRBJ2-1; D may be TRBD1 or TRBD2 (5 bases each). Trimming removed 1 base at V and 11 bases at J, with 9 bases between. This CDR3 region has 12 residues. The germline V gene has CDR1 SGHTA and CDR2 FQGNSA. CDR3 residues: CASSLDVGQQFF. CDR3 nucleotides: TGTGCCAGCAGCTTAGATGTGGGACAGCAGTTCTTC.

In its sample, this clonotype was seen a few times. V is TRBV20-1 and J is TRBJ1-2; perhaps TRBD1 as D (6 bases). Germline V gives CDR1 DFQATT, CDR2 SNEGSKA (reference sequence). The CDR3 is made up of 13 amino acids. This CDR3 is CTSGGRPNYGYTF. CDR3 sequence (DNA): TGCACTAGTGGGGGGCGCCCTAACTATGGCTACACCTTC.

In this sample, this clonotype turned up a few times. This chain joins TRBV10-3 and TRBJ1-1; the D is unclear. CDR1 is ENHRY and CDR2 is SYGVKD in the germline V gene. The CDR3 covers 11 residues. Trimming removed 5 bases at V and 5 bases at J, with 6 bases between. The CDR3 coding sequence is TGTGCCATCAGTACGGGAACTGAAGCTTTCTTT. It specifies CAISTGTEAFF.

This clonotype was seen a handful of times. The chain joins TRBV10-1 to TRBJ2-3; D perhaps matches TRBD1 (6 bases). With 0 bases removed from V and 2 bases from J, the gap between germline ends came to 12 bases. Germline loops: CDR1 WNHNN, CDR2 SYGVQD (reference sequence). The CDR3 runs 16 residues. CDR3 loop: CASSESLGAHTDTQYF. The DNA of the CDR3 is TGCGCCAGCAGTGAGTCGTTGGGGGCCCACACAGATACGCAGTATTTT.

The rearrangement joins TRBV6-1 to TRBJ2-7, with a possible D match to TRBD2 (5 bases). V was trimmed by 5 bases and J by 0 bases, leaving 14 bases between them. The CDR3 spans 15 residues. Germline V gene lookup returns CDR1 MNHNS and CDR2 SASEGT. The CDR3 region is CASSTHPGSSYEQYF. For the CDR3, the DNA is TGTGCCAGCAGTACCCACCCGGGGAGCTCCTACGAGCAGTACTTC.

This clonotype was counted a single time. The chain uses TRBV20-1 and TRBJ2-7, with D hard to call. V dropped 3 bases and J dropped 2 bases, with 11 bases sitting between them. The germline CDR1 and CDR2 sequences are DFQATT and SNEGSKA (reference sequence). The CDR3 loop spans 13 amino acids. CDR3 in amino acids: CSASETVAYEQYF. In DNA, the CDR3 is TGCAGTGCTAGTGAGACCGTCGCCTACGAGCAGTACTTC.

This chain links TRBV11-2 with TRBJ1-2; 7 bases agree with TRBD1. This CDR3 has 17 amino acids. Losses at the gene ends were 0 bases for V and 4 bases for J; bases not matched to a gene: 11. Per germline, CDR1 SGHAT and CDR2 FQNNGV. The CDR3 coding sequence is TGTGCCAGCAGCTTAGACGGGAACAGGGGCCAACCCTATGGCTACACCTTC. It encodes CASSLDGNRGQPYGYTF.

The rearrangement uses TRBV4-3 and TRBJ1-2; 8 bases agree with TRBD1. V lost 2 bases, J lost 8 bases, and 7 bases stayed unmatched. The CDR3 is 14 amino acids. CDR1 is LGHNA and CDR2 is YSLEER in the germline V gene. CDR3 sequence (DNA): TGCGCCAGCAGCCAAACGACAGGGGCTGGAGGCTACACCTTC. Its protein product is CASSQTTGAGGYTF.

The table lists this clonotype with a few counts. V gene TRBV20-1 combines with J gene TRBJ1-1; D remains ambiguous. With 3 bases removed from V and 0 bases from J, the gap between germline ends came to 8 bases. Germline lookup yields CDR1 DFQATT and CDR2 SNEGSKA (reference sequence). CDR3 length: 13 amino acids. In DNA, the CDR3 is TGCAGTGCTAGTGGACGCTTGAACACTGAAGCTTTCTTT. Amino acid sequence: CSASGRLNTEAFF.

V is TRBV9 and J is TRBJ1-5, with a weak D call TRBD1 (5 bases). There are 14 residues in the CDR3. V was clipped by 1 base and J by 6 bases, with 11 bases between them. Germline values: CDR1 SGDLS, CDR2 YYNGEE. CDR3 loop: CASSVSQGGQPQHF. The CDR3 bases are TGTGCCAGCAGCGTATCCCAGGGTGGTCAGCCCCAGCATTTT.

The gene calls are TRBV7-8 and TRBJ2-7; no firm D call. The V end was cut by 3 bases, the J end by 5 bases, with 5 bases between. The germline gives CDR1 SGHVS, CDR2 FQNEAQ. The CDR3 consists of 11 residues. CDR3 residues: CASSFSNEQYF. The CDR3 nucleotides are TGTGCCAGCAGCTTTTCGAACGAGCAGTACTTC.

Notes on this clonotype: A read error may be the cause here, since a much bigger clone is one base away. This chain joins TRBV20-1 and TRBJ1-2; a weak D match, TRBD1 (6 bases). V was cut by 6 bases and J by 7 bases, with 15 bases left in between. There are 12 residues in the CDR3. Germline CDR1 DFQATT, CDR2 SNEGSKA (reference sequence). CDR3 sequence: CSAHDRRRGYTF. The CDR3 region has the DNA TGCAGTGCACACGACAGGAGGCGTGGCTACACCTTC.

J is TRBJ2-7 and V is TRBV10-2; TRBD2 matches at 12 bases. The CDR3 runs 16 residues. Germline V gives CDR1 WSHSY, CDR2 SAAADI. After removal of 8 bases from V and 3 bases from J, the junction contained 11 bases not matched to a gene. The CDR3 loop is CASRDPTSGGNYEQYF. Written as DNA, the CDR3 is TGCGCCAGCCGCGACCCGACTAGCGGGGGCAACTACGAGCAGTACTTC.

The sample holds one count of this clonotype. The chain uses TRBV9 and TRBJ2-2; TRBD2 matches 7 bases. V dropped 4 bases and J dropped 4; count of bases not matched to a gene: 7. Germline CDR1 reads SGDLS; CDR2 reads YYNGEE. This CDR3 has 15 amino acids. The CDR3 spells CASSSGLVATGELFF. CDR3 in DNA: TGTGCCAGCAGCTCCGGACTAGTCGCCACCGGGGAGCTGTTTTTT.

This clonotype was seen more than once but under ten times. This rearrangement joins TRBV4-3 to TRBJ2-1; TRBD1 agrees at 11 bases. Germline trimming cut 4 bases from V and 2 bases from J; bases unmatched to any gene: 10. This CDR3 region has 18 residues. CDR1 LGHNA and CDR2 YSLEER come from the germline V gene. The DNA for the CDR3 is TGCGCCAGCAGCCCCGGACAGGGGGCGGCGGTCACCTACAATGAGCAGTTCTTC. Translating gives CASSPGQGAAVTYNEQFF.

This clonotype was seen a handful of times. The chain links TRBV6-5 to TRBJ1-1; possible D gene TRBD1, 5 bases. V was cut by 0 bases and J by 3 bases, with 14 bases left in between. CDR3 length: 16 residues. The germline gives CDR1 MNHEY, CDR2 SVGAGI. Here the CDR3 reads CASSYSAGISDTEAFF. The CDR3 nucleotides read TGTGCCAGCAGTTACTCAGCAGGGATTTCGGACACTGAAGCTTTCTTT.

V usage is TRBV20-1 and J usage is TRBJ1-2, with D perhaps TRBD1 (6 bases). This CDR3 has 14 residues. The V and J ends lost 2 bases and 2 bases respectively, with 12 bases between them. Germline CDR1 is DFQATT and CDR2 is SNEGSKA (reference sequence). CDR3 amino acids: CSARYRDPNYGYTF. CDR3 nucleotide sequence: TGCAGTGCTAGATACAGGGACCCAAACTATGGCTACACCTTC.

The chain joins TRBV10-3 to TRBJ1-2; no firm D call. Trimming took 4 bases from V and 6 from J, leaving 9 bases between them. Germline assignment: CDR1 ENHRY and CDR2 SYGVKD. The CDR3 totals 12 residues. CDR3 sequence (DNA): TGTGCCATCAGTGCCGGCTCCGATGGCTACACCTTC. Translating gives CAISAGSDGYTF.

The chain links TRBV20-1 to TRBJ1-6; D not resolved. With 7 bases removed from V and 0 bases from J, the gap between germline ends came to 16 bases. Germline CDR1 and CDR2: DFQATT and SNEGSKA (reference sequence). This CDR3 has 16 residues. CDR3 coding DNA: TGCAGTGGGTGGGTTTCCCCGAGCTCCTATAATTCACCCCTCCACTTT. Protein product: CSGWVSPSSYNSPLHF.

This clonotype has at least ten counts. The V and J genes are TRBV12-3 or TRBV12-4 and TRBJ2-3; the D call may be TRBD1 or TRBD2 (5 bases each). The CDR3 is 15 residues long. Deletions cut 5 bases from V and 0 bases from J, with 12 bases between. The CDR3 is CASSPGTSSTDTQYF. The CDR3 coding sequence is TGTGCCAGCAGTCCCGGGACCTCAAGCACAGATACGCAGTATTTT.